This T cell receptor beta chain was captured in a study of tumor and adjacent non-tumor tissue in lung cancer. RNA was extracted from bulk tissue without any cell sorting. In the case of this clonotype: This could be a read error, since a much larger clone is one nucleotide away.

A modified ARM-PCR protocol with three rounds of nested PCR amplified TCRbeta. TCRdb called the multiplex PCR reads again in MiXCR, with one record for every CDR3 protein. The data hold some 74,000 distinct CDR3 sequences, with 72% observed a single time. This receptor was obtained from a woman between 40 and 50 years old with non-small cell lung cancer. The sequenced sample consisted of lung tumor tissue.

Here the CDR3 DNA reads TGTGTCAGCAGTTACTCCGGGACTAGCGGGGGGGGCTCCTACAATGAGCAGTTCTTC. It translates to CVSSYSGTSGGGSYNEQFF. This chain links TRBV6-2 or TRBV6-3 with TRBJ2-1; 16 nucleotides agree with TRBD2. Germline V CDR1 and CDR2: MNHEY, SVGEGT. CDR3 length: 19 residues.